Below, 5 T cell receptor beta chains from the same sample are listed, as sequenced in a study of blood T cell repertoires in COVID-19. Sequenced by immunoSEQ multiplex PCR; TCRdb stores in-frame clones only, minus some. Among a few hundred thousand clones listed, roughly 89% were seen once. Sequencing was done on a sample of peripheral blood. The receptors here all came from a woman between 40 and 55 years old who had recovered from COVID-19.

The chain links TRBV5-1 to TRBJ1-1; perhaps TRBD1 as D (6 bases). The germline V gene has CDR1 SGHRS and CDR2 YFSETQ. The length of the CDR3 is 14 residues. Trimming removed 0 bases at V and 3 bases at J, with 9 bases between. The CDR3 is CASSLGTVHTEAFF. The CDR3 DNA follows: TGCGCCAGCAGCTTGGGGACAGTTCACACTGAAGCTTTCTTT.

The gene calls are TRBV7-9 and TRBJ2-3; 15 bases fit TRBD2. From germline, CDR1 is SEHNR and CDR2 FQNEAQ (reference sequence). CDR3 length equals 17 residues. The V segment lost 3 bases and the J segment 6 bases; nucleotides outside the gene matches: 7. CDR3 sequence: CASSLKGTSGRRDTQYF. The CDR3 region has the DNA TGTGCCAGCAGCTTGAAAGGGACTAGCGGGAGGCGTGATACGCAGTATTTT.

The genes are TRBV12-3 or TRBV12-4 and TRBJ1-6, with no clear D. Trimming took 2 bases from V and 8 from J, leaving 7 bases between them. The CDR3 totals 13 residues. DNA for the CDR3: TGTGCCAGCAGTTTAAGCTCTGATTCACCCCTCCACTTT. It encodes CASSLSSDSPLHF.

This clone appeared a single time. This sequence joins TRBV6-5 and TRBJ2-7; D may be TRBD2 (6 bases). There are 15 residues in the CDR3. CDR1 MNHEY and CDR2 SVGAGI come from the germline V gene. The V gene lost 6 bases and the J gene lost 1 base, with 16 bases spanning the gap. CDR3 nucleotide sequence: TGTGCCAGCAGAAGACGACTAGAGTCGTCCTACGAGCAGTACTTC. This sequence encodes CASRRRLESSYEQYF.

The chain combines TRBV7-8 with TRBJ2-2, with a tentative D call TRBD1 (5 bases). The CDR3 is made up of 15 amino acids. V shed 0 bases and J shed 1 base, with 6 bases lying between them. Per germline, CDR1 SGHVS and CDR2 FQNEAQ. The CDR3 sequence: CASSLAGQNTGELFF. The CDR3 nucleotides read TGTGCCAGCAGCTTAGCGGGGCAGAACACCGGGGAGCTGTTTTTT.